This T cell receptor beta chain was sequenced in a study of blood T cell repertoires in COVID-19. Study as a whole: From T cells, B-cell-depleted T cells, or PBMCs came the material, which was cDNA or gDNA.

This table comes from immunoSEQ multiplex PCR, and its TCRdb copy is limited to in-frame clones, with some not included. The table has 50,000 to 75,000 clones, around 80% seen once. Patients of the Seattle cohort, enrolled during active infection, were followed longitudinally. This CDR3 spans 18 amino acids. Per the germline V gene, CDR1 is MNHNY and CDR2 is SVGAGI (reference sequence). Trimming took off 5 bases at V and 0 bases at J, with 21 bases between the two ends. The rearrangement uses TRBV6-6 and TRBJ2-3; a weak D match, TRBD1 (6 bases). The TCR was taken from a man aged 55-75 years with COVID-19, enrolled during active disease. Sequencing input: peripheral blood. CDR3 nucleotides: TGTGCCAGCAGTCCTTTCTCACCGGGACAAGCTAGCACAGATACGCAGTATTTT. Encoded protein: CASSPFSPGQASTDTQYF.